What follows are 17 T cell receptor beta chains derived from one specimen sequenced in a study of T cell responses to AZD1222 COVID-19 vaccine. Using immunoSEQ multiplex PCR, the repertoire was profiled, and TCRdb retains in-frame clones only, with some absent. The table has 25,000 to 30,000 clones, 78% seen once. The sequencing here drew on peripheral blood, taken on day 0 of AZD1222 vaccination. Receptors originate from an adult in good health.

A few counts support this clone. CDR3 nucleotide sequence: TGTGCCAGTAGTATTGGATACGGGGGATCTGGGGCCAACGTCCTGACTTTC. Residues: CASSIGYGGSGANVLTF. The rearrangement uses TRBV19 and TRBJ2-6; tentative D call: TRBD2 (6 bases). CDR3 size: 17 residues. The V end was cut by 3 bases, the J end by 1 base, with 13 bases between. Germline lookup yields CDR1 LNHDA and CDR2 SQIVND (reference sequence).

This sequence joins TRBV5-6 and TRBJ2-5, with TRBD1 identical over 9 bases. Losses at the gene ends were 3 bases for V and 4 bases for J; bases not matched to a gene: 10. The CDR3 covers 16 residues. Per the germline V gene, CDR1 is SGHDT and CDR2 is YYEEEE. This CDR3 is CASSWAPGQGGETQYF. The CDR3 DNA is TGTGCCAGCAGCTGGGCCCCGGGACAGGGAGGAGAGACCCAGTACTTC.

This clone occurred a few times. The chain links TRBV5-6 to TRBJ2-7; D tentatively reads TRBD1 or TRBD2 (5 bases each). CDR3 length: 13 residues. Trimming pared 4 bases from V and 6 bases from J, leaving 14 bases between. Germline V gene lookup returns CDR1 SGHDT and CDR2 YYEEEE. CDR3 bases: TGTGCCAGCAGCACCTTTTTCGGGACCGAGCAGTACTTC. This sequence encodes CASSTFFGTEQYF.

The rearrangement links TRBV29-1 to TRBJ1-2; TRBD1 matches at 9 bases. Trimming took 6 bases from V and 3 from J; bases not matched to a gene: 8. The germline CDR1 and CDR2 sequences are SQVTM and ANQGSEA. The CDR3 is made up of 14 amino acids. The CDR3 nucleotides are TGCAGCGTGATTCCGGGACAGGGCTACTATGGCTACACCTTC. Translated: CSVIPGQGYYGYTF.

V gene TRBV5-1 combines with J gene TRBJ2-1; TRBD2 agrees at 10 bases. Trimming took 0 bases from V and 7 from J; bases not matched to a gene: 7. Germline V gives CDR1 SGHRS, CDR2 YFSETQ. The length of the CDR3 is 16 residues. As DNA, the CDR3 is TGCGCCAGCAGCTTGGGCGGGGGACTAGCGTGGAATGAGCAGTTCTTC. Translation: CASSLGGGLAWNEQFF.

This clone was seen once. This chain links TRBV7-3 with TRBJ2-2, with 14 positions matching TRBD2. The V gene end was trimmed by 4 bases and the J gene end by 6 bases; junction bases not matched to a gene: 13. CDR3 length: 19 residues. The germline V gene has CDR1 SGHTA and CDR2 FQGTGA. The CDR3 loop is CASSSPGTSGSMAAGELFF. CDR3 in DNA: TGTGCCAGCAGCTCCCCCGGGACTAGCGGGAGTATGGCCGCCGGGGAGCTGTTTTTT.

The gene calls are TRBV6-5 and TRBJ1-2; TRBD1 matches 7 bases. V shed 6 bases, J shed 3 bases, and the junction held 10 bases outside the gene matches. The CDR3 is made up of 15 amino acids. Germline loops: CDR1 MNHEY, CDR2 SVGAGI. The CDR3 region is CASSGRGLGDYGYTF. Here the CDR3 DNA reads TGTGCCAGCAGCGGTAGGGGGCTCGGGGACTATGGCTACACCTTC.

V is TRBV24-1 and J is TRBJ1-2; D is unclear. V was cut by 2 bases and J by 1 base, with 10 bases left in between. Germline V gives CDR1 KGHDR, CDR2 SFDVKD. This CDR3 spans 15 amino acids. As DNA, the CDR3 is TGTGCCACCAGTGATTCCAGAGTGAATAACTATGGCTACACCTTC. Amino acids: CATSDSRVNNYGYTF.

This clone was picked up a small number of times. Other DNA variants within this sample encode the same CDR3. V gene TRBV3-1 (or the pseudogene TRBV3-2) combines with J gene TRBJ2-7, with D possibly TRBD1 on 5 matching bases. There are 13 residues in the CDR3. V lost 1 base to trimming and J lost 2 bases, with 6 bases between them. Germline values: CDR1 LGHDT, CDR2 YNNKEL (reference sequence). This CDR3 is CASSQARAYEQYF. The CDR3, as DNA: TGTGCCAGCAGCCAAGCCAGGGCCTACGAGCAGTACTTC.

CDR3 sequence reads: CAWSTMNTEAFF. The CDR3, as DNA: TGTGCCTGGAGTACGATGAACACTGAAGCTTTCTTT. The chain has TRBV30 and TRBJ1-1; D unclear. The CDR3 is 12 residues long. Germline lookup yields CDR1 GTSNPN and CDR2 SVGIG (reference sequence). The V and J ends lost 2 bases and 0 bases respectively, with 4 bases between them.

The V gene is TRBV6-5, the J gene TRBJ1-1; no reliable D call. CDR1 is MNHEY, CDR2 SVGAGI, per germline. Trimming cost V 2 bases and J 7 bases, with 11 bases left between them. CDR3 size: 13 residues. CDR3: CASSYGLLNEAFF. The CDR3 nucleotides read TGTGCCAGCAGTTACGGACTACTAAATGAAGCTTTCTTT.

This clone was counted a single time. CDR3 region: CASSYGTSGGNEQFF. The CDR3 DNA reads as TGTGCCAGCAGTTACGGGACTAGCGGGGGCAATGAGCAGTTCTTC. The chain combines TRBV6-6 with TRBJ2-1; 14 positions agree with TRBD2. This CDR3 region has 15 residues. Per germline, CDR1 MNHNY and CDR2 SVGAGI (reference sequence). Germline trimming cut 2 bases from V and 6 bases from J; bases unmatched to any gene: 0.

The chain combines TRBV19 with TRBJ1-1; unclear D gene. V lost 4 bases, J lost 2 bases, and 11 bases lay in between. CDR3 length equals 14 residues. Germline V lookup: CDR1 LNHDA, CDR2 SQIVND (reference sequence). The DNA of the CDR3 is TGTGCCAGTAGTACTAGGACGGAAAACACTGAAGCTTTCTTT. Its translation is CASSTRTENTEAFF.

The chain has TRBV27 and TRBJ1-1; D remains unclear. Germline lookup yields CDR1 MNHEY and CDR2 SMNVEV (reference sequence). The CDR3 is 13 residues long. V lost 3 bases and J lost 0, with 5 bases in between. The CDR3 is CASSLGLNTEAFF. The CDR3 DNA reads as TGTGCCAGCAGTTTGGGTCTGAACACTGAAGCTTTCTTT.

This clone turned up a few times. CDR3 nucleotide sequence: TGCGCCAGCAGCTCTGAGGGGAACACTGAAGCTTTCTTT. It yields the protein CASSSEGNTEAFF. The V and J genes are TRBV5-1 and TRBJ1-1; D not resolved. CDR1 and CDR2 from the germline V gene are SGHRS and YFSETQ. The CDR3 contains 13 residues. The V end lost 3 bases, the J end lost 1 base, and 7 bases lay between the germline ends.

V is TRBV5-6 and J is TRBJ1-4; 12 bases fit TRBD1. CDR1 and CDR2 from the germline V gene are SGHDT and YYEEEE. V shed 4 bases and J 8 bases; nucleotides not matched to a gene: 6. There are 15 residues in the CDR3. CDR3 sequence (DNA): TGTGCCAGCAGCCTAACCGGGACAGGGGGCGAAAAACTGTTTTTT. Its translation: CASSLTGTGGEKLFF.

This clone was counted once. The V call is TRBV7-9, the J call TRBJ2-1; 7 nucleotides line up with TRBD2. Germline loops: CDR1 SEHNR, CDR2 FQNEAQ (reference sequence). CDR3 length equals 15 residues. The ends lost 5 bases at V and 6 bases at J; junction bases unmatched: 10. CDR3 sequence: CASSPPGLSSNEQFF. The DNA for the CDR3 is TGTGCCAGCAGCCCACCGGGACTAAGTTCCAATGAGCAGTTCTTC.